This T cell receptor (beta chain) emerged from a study of STAT3 mutations in large granular lymphocyte leukemia. Study as a whole: Roughly half of the longitudinally sequenced T-LGLL patients carried detectable canonical activating STAT3 mutations.

The CDR3 runs 10 residues. Deletions cut 7 bases from V and 5 bases from J, with 5 bases between. The V gene's germline CDR1 is SGHTA and CDR2 FQGNSA. Study conclusions and caveats: At least one immunodominant TCR beta clonotype appeared in every T-cell large granular lymphocyte leukemia patient. Suggested: STAT3 mutation was not the ancestral event for these clonal expansions.

Here immunoSEQ multiplex PCR was the method, and the copy in TCRdb shows in-frame clones only, minus some. The data hold 35,000 to 50,000 clones, with 80% to 90% observed a single time. With respect to this clone: The target antigen is unknown.

Sequenced material: PBMCs. The chain is built from TRBV7-2 and TRBJ2-5; D not certain. This clonotype originated in a human donor with T large granular lymphocyte leukemia. Some clones in this sample may be carry-over from other donors' samples. CDR3 amino acids: CASMGETQYF. CDR3 DNA: TGTGCCAGCATGGGGGAGACCCAGTACTTC.